These 5 T cell receptor beta chains were all obtained from the same sample, sequenced in a study of Graves' ophthalmopathy and Graves' hyperthyroidism. The authors amplified TCR beta CDR3 regions from RNA transcripts. RT-PCR with HTBI primers came first, then second-round multiplex PCR. Each CDR3 protein gets one entry after TCRdb re-called the multiplex PCR reads with MiXCR. The sample lists a few hundred thousand distinct CDR3 sequences; around 17% were seen once. Sample: peripheral blood. The receptors were sampled from a woman aged 18-30 years with Graves' ophthalmopathy.

The chain uses TRBV27 and TRBJ1-1; a possible D gene is TRBD1 (6 bases). Trimming removed 6 bases from V and 4 bases from J, with 12 bases in between. Germline CDR1 MNHEY, CDR2 SMNVEV (reference sequence). CDR3 length equals 13 residues. CDR3 in DNA: TGTGCCAGCAGACACAGGGCGGGCACTGAAGCTTTCTTT. Its protein is CASRHRAGTEAFF.

In its sample, this clonotype was seen many times. J is TRBJ1-1 and V is TRBV15; 7 bases are shared with TRBD1. V lost 1 base to trimming and J lost 6 bases; unmatched junction nucleotides: 2. Germline-derived CDR1 and CDR2 are LNHNV and YYDKDF (reference sequence). The length of the CDR3 is 13 residues. The chain's CDR3 is CATSRGDRAEAFF. The CDR3 DNA follows: TGTGCCACCAGCAGAGGAGACAGGGCTGAAGCTTTCTTT.

There are many counts of this clonotype. This chain joins TRBV14 and TRBJ1-6; D gene uncertain. Germline-derived CDR1 and CDR2 are SGHDN and FVKESK. The length of the CDR3 is 17 residues. Deletions cut 1 base from V and 0 bases from J, with 10 bases between. The CDR3: CASSQGAVSSYNSPLHF. CDR3 sequence (DNA): TGTGCCAGCAGCCAAGGGGCAGTTAGCTCCTATAATTCACCCCTCCACTTT.

The gene calls are TRBV2 and TRBJ1-5, with D perhaps matching TRBD1 (5 bases). The CDR3 covers 13 residues. Trimming pared 8 bases from V and 5 bases from J, leaving 13 bases between. The germline gives CDR1 SNHLY, CDR2 FYNNEI. CDR3 protein: CASDGGVDQPQHF. Written as DNA, the CDR3 is TGTGCCAGCGACGGGGGGGTGGATCAGCCCCAGCATTTT.

J is TRBJ1-2 and V is TRBV12-3 or TRBV12-4, with D possibly being TRBD1 (5 bases). The CDR3 covers 15 residues. V was clipped by 3 bases and J by 3 bases, with 14 bases between them. Here the CDR3 reads CASSLRGARDYGYTF. As DNA, the CDR3 is TGTGCCAGCAGTTTGCGCGGGGCTCGAGACTATGGCTACACCTTC.